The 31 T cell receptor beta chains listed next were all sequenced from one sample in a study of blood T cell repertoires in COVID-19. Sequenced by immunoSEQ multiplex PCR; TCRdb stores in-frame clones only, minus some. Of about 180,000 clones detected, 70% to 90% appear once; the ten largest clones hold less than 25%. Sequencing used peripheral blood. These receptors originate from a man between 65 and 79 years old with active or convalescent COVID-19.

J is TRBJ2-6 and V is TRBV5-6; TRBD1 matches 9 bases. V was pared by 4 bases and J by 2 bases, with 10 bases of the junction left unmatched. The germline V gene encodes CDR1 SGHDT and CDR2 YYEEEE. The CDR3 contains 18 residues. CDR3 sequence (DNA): TGTGCCAGCAGCCGGACCGGGACAGGGAGGGCTGGGGCCAACGTCCTGACTTTC. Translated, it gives CASSRTGTGRAGANVLTF.

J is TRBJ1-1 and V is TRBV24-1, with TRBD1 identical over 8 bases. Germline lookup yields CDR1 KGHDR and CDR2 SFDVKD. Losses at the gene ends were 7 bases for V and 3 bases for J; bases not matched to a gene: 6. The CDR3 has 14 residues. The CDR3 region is CATRSTGGDTEAFF. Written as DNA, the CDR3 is TGTGCCACCAGGTCCACAGGGGGGGACACTGAAGCTTTCTTT.

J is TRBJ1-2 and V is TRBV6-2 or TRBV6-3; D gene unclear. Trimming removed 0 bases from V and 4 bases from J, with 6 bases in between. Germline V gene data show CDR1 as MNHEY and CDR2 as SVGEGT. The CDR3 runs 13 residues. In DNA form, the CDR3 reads TGTGCCAGCAGTTACTCTGAGGGCTATGGCTACACCTTC. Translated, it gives CASSYSEGYGYTF.

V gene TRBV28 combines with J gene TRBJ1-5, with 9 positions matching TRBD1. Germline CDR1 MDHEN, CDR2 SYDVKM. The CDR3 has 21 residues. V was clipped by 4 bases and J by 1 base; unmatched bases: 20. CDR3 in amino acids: CASSSPPPGQGRRGSNQPQHF. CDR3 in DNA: TGTGCCAGCAGTTCACCCCCACCGGGACAGGGTCGAAGAGGGAGCAATCAGCCCCAGCATTTT.

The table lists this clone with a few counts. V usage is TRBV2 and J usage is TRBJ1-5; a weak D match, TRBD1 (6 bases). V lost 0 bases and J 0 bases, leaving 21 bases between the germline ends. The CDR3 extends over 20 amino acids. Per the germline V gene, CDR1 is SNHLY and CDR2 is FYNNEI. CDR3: CASSEAVAGAKFYSNQPQHF. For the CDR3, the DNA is TGTGCCAGCAGTGAAGCGGTGGCAGGGGCTAAATTTTATAGCAATCAGCCCCAGCATTTT.

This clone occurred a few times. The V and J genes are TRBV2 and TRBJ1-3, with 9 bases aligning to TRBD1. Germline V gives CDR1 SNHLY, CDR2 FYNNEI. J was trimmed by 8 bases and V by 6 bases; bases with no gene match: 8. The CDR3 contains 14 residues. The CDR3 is CASRPGQGYDTIYF. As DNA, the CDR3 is TGTGCCAGCAGACCGGGACAGGGTTATGACACCATATATTTT.

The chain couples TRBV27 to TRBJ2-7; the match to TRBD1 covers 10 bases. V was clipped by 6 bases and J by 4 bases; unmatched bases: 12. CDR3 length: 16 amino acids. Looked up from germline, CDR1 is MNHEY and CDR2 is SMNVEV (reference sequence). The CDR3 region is CASRISRDRGYYEQYF. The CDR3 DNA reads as TGTGCCAGCAGAATCTCCCGGGACAGGGGTTATTACGAGCAGTACTTC.

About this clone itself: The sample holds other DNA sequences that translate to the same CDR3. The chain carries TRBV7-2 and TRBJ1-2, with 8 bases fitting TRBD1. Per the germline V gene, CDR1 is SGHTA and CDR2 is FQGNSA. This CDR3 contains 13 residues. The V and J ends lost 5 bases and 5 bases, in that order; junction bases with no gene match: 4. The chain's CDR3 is CASSPDRAYGYTF. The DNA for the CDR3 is TGTGCCAGCAGCCCGGACAGGGCATATGGCTACACCTTC.

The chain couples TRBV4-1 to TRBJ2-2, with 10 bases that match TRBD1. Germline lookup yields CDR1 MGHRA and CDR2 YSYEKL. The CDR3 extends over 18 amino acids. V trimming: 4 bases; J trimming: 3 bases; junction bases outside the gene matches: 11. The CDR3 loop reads CASSRYDRGRIDTGELFF. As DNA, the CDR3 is TGCGCCAGCAGCCGCTACGACAGGGGGCGGATCGACACCGGGGAGCTGTTTTTT.

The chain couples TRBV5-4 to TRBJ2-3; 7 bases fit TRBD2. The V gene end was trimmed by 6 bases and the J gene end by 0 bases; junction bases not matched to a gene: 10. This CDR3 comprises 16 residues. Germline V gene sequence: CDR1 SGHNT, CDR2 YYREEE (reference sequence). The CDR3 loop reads CASTPKAGSSTDTQYF. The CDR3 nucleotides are TGTGCCAGCACCCCGAAAGCGGGGTCTAGCACAGATACGCAGTATTTT.

The CDR3 sequence: CASSPGGSSYNSPLHF. The CDR3 DNA is TGTGCCAGCAGCCCAGGGGGGAGTTCCTATAATTCACCCCTCCACTTT. The chain is built from TRBV27 and TRBJ1-6; TRBD1 agrees at 7 bases. Germline V CDR1 and CDR2: MNHEY, SMNVEV (reference sequence). The junction had 6 bases not matched to a gene; V was cut back by 6 bases and J by 1 base. The CDR3 consists of 16 residues.

DNA of the CDR3: TGTGCCAGCAGTTCACAGGGGGCTCAGCAGTACTTC. Amino acid sequence: CASSSQGAQQYF. This chain uses TRBV12-3 or TRBV12-4 with TRBJ2-7, with 9 bases fitting TRBD1. With V trimmed by 4 bases and J by 8 bases, 3 bases remained unmatched. This CDR3 is built from 12 residues.

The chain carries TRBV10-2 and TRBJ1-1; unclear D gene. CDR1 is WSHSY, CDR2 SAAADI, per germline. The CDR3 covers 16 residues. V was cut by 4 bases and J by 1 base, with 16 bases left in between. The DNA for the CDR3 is TGCGCCAGCAGTGGCCTTTCGATTGGCAGGAACACTGAAGCTTTCTTT. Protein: CASSGLSIGRNTEAFF.

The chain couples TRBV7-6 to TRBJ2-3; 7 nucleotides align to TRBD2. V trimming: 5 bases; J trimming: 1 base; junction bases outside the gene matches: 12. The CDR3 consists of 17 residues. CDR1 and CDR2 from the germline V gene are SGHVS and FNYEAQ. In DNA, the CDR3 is TGTGCCAGCAGCCTTAGGCGGGGGTTAGAGGGCACAGATACGCAGTATTTT. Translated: CASSLRRGLEGTDTQYF.

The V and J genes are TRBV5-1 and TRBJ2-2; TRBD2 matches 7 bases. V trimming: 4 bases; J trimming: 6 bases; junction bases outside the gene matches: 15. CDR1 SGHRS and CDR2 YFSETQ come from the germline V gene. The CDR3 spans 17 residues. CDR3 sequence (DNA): TGCGCCAGCAGCCCTAACGGGAGGCCCCCGACACCCGGGGAGCTGTTTTTT. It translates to CASSPNGRPPTPGELFF.

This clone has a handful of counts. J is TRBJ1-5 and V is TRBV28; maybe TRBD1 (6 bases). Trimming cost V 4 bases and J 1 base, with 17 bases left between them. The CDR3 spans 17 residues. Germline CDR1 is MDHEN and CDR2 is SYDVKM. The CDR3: CASSYPGGRGSNQPQHF. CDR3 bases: TGTGCCAGCAGTTACCCGGGGGGCCGGGGGAGCAATCAGCCCCAGCATTTT.

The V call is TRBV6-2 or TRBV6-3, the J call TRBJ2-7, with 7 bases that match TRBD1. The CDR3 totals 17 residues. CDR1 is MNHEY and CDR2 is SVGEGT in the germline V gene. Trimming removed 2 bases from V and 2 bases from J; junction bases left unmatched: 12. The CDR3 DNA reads TGTGCCAGCAGTTACACCGGCAACAGGGGCAACACCTACGAGCAGTACTTC. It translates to CASSYTGNRGNTYEQYF.

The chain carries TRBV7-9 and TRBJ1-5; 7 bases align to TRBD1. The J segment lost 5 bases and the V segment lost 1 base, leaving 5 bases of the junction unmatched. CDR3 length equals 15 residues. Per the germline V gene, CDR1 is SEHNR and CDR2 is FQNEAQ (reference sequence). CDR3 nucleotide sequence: TGTGCCAGCAGCTTAGGGACAGGTTGGGATCAGCCCCAGCATTTT. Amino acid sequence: CASSLGTGWDQPQHF.

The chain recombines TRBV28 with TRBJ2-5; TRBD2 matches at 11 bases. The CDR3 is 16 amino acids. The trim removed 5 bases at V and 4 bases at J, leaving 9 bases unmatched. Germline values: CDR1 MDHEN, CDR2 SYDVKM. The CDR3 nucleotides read TGTGCCAGCAGTATCTCTAGCGGGGGGAGGGCAGAGACCCAGTACTTC. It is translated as CASSISSGGRAETQYF.

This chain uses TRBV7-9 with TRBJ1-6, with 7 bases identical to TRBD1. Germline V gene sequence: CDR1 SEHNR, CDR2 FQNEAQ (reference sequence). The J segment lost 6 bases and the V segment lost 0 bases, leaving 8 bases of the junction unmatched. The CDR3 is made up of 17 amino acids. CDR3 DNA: TGTGCCAGCAGCTTAGCGGCTCCGGGACAGATTAATTCACCCCTCCACTTT. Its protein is CASSLAAPGQINSPLHF.

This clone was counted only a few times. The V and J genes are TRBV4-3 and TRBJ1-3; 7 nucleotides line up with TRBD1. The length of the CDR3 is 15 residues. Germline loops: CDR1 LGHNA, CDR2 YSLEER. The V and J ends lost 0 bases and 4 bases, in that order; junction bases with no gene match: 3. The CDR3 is CASSQDWDRGNTIYF. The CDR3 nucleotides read TGCGCCAGCAGCCAAGACTGGGACAGAGGAAACACCATATATTTT.

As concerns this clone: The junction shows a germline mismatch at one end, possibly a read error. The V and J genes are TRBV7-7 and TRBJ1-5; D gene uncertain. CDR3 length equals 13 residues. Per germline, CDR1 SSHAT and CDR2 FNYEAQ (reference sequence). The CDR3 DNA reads TGTGCTAGCAGCTTAGGGCCGAATCAGCCCCAGCATTTT. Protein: CASSLGPNQPQHF.

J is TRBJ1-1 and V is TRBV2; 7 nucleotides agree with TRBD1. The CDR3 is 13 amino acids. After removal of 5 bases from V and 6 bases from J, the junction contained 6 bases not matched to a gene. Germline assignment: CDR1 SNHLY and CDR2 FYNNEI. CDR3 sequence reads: CASSSGTASEAFF. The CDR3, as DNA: TGTGCCAGCAGTTCCGGGACAGCCTCTGAAGCTTTCTTT. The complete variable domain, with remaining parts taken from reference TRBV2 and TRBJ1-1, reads EPEVTQTPSHQVTQMGQEVILRCVPISNHLYFYWYRQILGQKVEFLVSFYNNEISEKSEIFDDQFSVERPDGSNFTLKIRSTKLEDSAMYFCASSSGTASEAFFGQGTRLTVV.

CDR3 loop: CASSLDRPNDYTF. The CDR3, as DNA: TGCGCCAGCAGCCTGGACAGGCCGAATGACTACACCTTC. The J gene is TRBJ1-2, the V gene TRBV5-1, with 7 bases identical to TRBD1. The J segment lost 10 bases and the V segment lost 4 bases, leaving 10 bases of the junction unmatched. CDR1 and CDR2 (germline): SGHRS, YFSETQ. CDR3 size: 13 residues. Supplemented by reference TRBV5-1 and TRBJ1-2, the full variable domain reads KAGVTQTPRYLIKTRGQQVTLSCSPISGHRSVSWYQQTPGQGLQFLFEYFSETQRNKGNFPGRFSGRQFSNSRSEMNVSTLELGDSALYLCASSLDRPNDYTFGSGTRLTVV.

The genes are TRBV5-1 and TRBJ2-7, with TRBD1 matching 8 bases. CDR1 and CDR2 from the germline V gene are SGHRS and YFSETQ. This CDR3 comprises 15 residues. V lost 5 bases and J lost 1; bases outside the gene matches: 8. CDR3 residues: CASSRQQGGSYEQYF. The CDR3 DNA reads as TGCGCCAGCAGTCGGCAACAGGGGGGATCCTACGAGCAGTACTTC.

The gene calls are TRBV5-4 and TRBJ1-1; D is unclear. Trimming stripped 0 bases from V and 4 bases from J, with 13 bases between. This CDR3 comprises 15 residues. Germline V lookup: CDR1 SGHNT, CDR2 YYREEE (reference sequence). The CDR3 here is CASSLALEGTTEAFF. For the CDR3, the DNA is TGTGCCAGCAGCTTGGCCTTGGAGGGTACCACTGAAGCTTTCTTT.

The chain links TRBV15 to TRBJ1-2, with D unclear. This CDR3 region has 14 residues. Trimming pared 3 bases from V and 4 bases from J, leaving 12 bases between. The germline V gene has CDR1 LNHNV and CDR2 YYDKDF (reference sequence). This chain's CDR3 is CATSRDYGGYGYTF. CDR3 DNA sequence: TGTGCCACCAGCAGGGACTACGGTGGCTATGGCTACACCTTC.

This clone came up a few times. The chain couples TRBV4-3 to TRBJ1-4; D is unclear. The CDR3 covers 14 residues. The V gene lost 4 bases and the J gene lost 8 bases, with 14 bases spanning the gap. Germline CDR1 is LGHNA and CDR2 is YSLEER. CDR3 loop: CASSRTVPAEKLFF. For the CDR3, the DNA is TGCGCCAGCAGCCGAACCGTGCCAGCGGAAAAACTGTTTTTT.

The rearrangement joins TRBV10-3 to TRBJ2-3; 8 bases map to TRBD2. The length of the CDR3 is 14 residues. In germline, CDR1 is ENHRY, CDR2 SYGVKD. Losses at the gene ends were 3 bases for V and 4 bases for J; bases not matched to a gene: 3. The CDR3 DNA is TGTGCCATCAGTGAAGCGGGAGACGCAGATACGCAGTATTTT. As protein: CAISEAGDADTQYF.

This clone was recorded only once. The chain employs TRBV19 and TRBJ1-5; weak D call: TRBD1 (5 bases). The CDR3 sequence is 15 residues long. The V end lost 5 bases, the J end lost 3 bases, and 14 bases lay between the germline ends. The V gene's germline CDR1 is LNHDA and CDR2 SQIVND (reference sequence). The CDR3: CASSLSGPFNQPQHF. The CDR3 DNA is TGTGCCAGTAGTCTATCAGGGCCTTTCAATCAGCCCCAGCATTTT.

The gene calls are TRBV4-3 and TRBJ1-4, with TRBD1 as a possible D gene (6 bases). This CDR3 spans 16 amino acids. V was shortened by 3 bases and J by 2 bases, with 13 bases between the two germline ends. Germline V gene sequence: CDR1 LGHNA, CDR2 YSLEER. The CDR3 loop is CASSHQGRSTNEKLFF. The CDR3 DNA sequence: TGCGCCAGCAGCCATCAGGGGCGGTCGACTAATGAAAAACTGTTTTTT.